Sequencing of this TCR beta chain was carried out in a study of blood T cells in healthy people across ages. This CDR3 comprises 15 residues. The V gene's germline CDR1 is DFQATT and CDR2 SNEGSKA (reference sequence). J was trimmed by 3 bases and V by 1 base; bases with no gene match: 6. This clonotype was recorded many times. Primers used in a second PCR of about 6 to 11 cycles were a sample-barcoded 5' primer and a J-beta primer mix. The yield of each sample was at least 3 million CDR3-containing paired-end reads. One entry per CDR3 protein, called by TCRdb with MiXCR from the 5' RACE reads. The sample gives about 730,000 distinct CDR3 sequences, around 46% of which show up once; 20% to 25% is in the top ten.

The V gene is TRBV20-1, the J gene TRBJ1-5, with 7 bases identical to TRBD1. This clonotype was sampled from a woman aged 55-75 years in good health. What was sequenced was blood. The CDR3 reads CSARVGQVNNQPQHF. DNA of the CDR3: TGCAGTGCTAGAGTCGGACAGGTGAACAATCAGCCCCAGCATTTT.